This T cell receptor beta chain was profiled in a study of blood T cell repertoires in COVID-19. The overall study: The origin of the acute and convalescent COVID-19 samples was the United States, Italy and Spain. In each case, the material was cDNA or gDNA derived from T cells, B-cell-depleted T cells, or PBMCs.

Details on this clone: Other DNA sequences in this sample translate to the same CDR3.

CDR3 length equals 12 residues. The ends were cut back, 2 bases at V and 4 bases at J, with 4 bases in the middle. Germline-derived CDR1 and CDR2 are SNHLY and FYNNEI. Original data processing: By means of reference gene primer amplification, nucleated cell counts were estimated. Profiled with immunoSEQ multiplex PCR; TCRdb holds only in-frame clones, not every one. That table gives V, J and clone size, and the DNA gave D and trimming. The top ten hold around 2.8% of the sample, which has about 200,000 clones, approximately 78% seen once. The rearrangement joins TRBV2 to TRBJ2-3; no definite D call. The clonotype comes from a woman of 80 years or more with active or convalescent COVID-19. The sequencing input was peripheral blood. Here the CDR3 reads CASSESPDTQYF. The CDR3 DNA follows: TGTGCCAGCAGTGAAAGCCCAGATACGCAGTATTTT.